Detailed here is one T cell receptor beta chain. What it binds is not known. Compared with germline, one end of the junction differs, possibly owing to a read error. Based on clinical symptoms, serum thyroxine and TRAb, thyroid ultrasound and orbital computed tomography, diagnoses were reached. The entry originates in a study of T cells in Graves' hyperthyroidism and ophthalmopathy. Broader study findings: Within blood appeared most thyroid clonotypes that had expanded above 0.001.

This CDR3 region has 14 residues. Germline values: CDR1 SEHNR, CDR2 FQNEAQ (reference sequence). Using RNA transcripts as the source, TCR beta CDR3 regions were amplified. HTBI primers were the set used in a first-round RT-PCR of the TCR CDR3. TCRdb re-analysed the multiplex PCR reads in MiXCR, keeping a single row per CDR3 protein. The repertoire consists of about 840,000 distinct CDR3 sequences, with approximately 40% occurring once and the leading ten covering approximately 8.7%. The sample comprised blood. This TCR came from a man aged 18 to 29 with Graves' hyperthyroidism. This chain uses TRBV7-9 with TRBJ2-5, with a weak D call TRBD2 (6 bases). CDR3: CVSSNRGAGETQYF. The CDR3 nucleotides are TGTGTCAGCAGCAACCGGGGTGCGGGGGAGACCCAGTACTTC.